This T cell receptor beta chain was profiled in a study of CD8 T cells in Susac syndrome. Study background: Patients with Susac syndrome were, at the time of blood collection, therapy-naive, maintained on corticosteroids, or maintained on intravenous immunoglobulin alone.

TEMRA cells were FACS-enriched and CD8+ and CD4+ T cells negatively isolated. The J segment lost 2 bases and the V segment lost 0 bases, leaving 3 bases of the junction unmatched. The V gene's germline CDR1 is DFQATT and CDR2 SNEGSKA (reference sequence). This CDR3 is built from 15 residues. RNA, at about 0.5 to 1 ug, was reverse transcribed with random hexamers. A multiplex approach, immunoSEQ multiplex PCR, amplified TCR beta CDR3 across 54 Vbeta and 13 Jbeta. MiXCR, run by TCRdb on the immunoSEQ multiplex PCR reads, gives a single entry per CDR3 protein. Counted here are roughly 150,000 distinct CDR3 sequences, approximately 95% occurring once; the ten biggest clones make up over 0.15%.

This TCR derives from a human donor with Susac syndrome. The sample consisted of CD8+ T cells from PBMCs. The genes are TRBV20-1 and TRBJ1-5; 8 bases line up with TRBD1. The CDR3 loop is CSARDPGGGNQPQHF. The CDR3 DNA follows: TGCAGTGCTAGAGACCCAGGGGGCGGCAATCAGCCCCAGCATTTT.